Following are 11 T cell receptor beta chains from one sample sequenced in a study of a mutant IDH1 vaccine in newly diagnosed glioma. Profiling relied on immunoSEQ multiplex PCR, and the TCRdb table lists in-frame clones only, not all of them. The sample holds around 80,000 clones, about 85% seen once. The time point here: week 23, last vaccination. The content of each vaccine dose was 300 ug of mutant IDH1 20-mer peptide, and topical imiquimod accompanied it. Antigen specificity for these receptors is unknown. This specimen was PBMCs, taken from a glioma patient whose treatment included an IDH1 peptide vaccine. The source is a woman between 50 and 59 years old with glioma.

The chain joins TRBV28 to TRBJ2-3, with D uncertain. CDR1 is MDHEN, CDR2 SYDVKM, per germline. The CDR3 runs to 12 residues. The germline V and J ends were trimmed by 5 bases and 6 bases, with 9 bases remaining between them. CDR3: CASSMGADTQYF. The CDR3 bases are TGTGCCAGCAGTATGGGTGCGGATACGCAGTATTTT.

The chain has TRBV5-5 and TRBJ1-2, with 10 bases lining up with TRBD1. CDR1 is SGHKS, CDR2 YYEKEE, per germline (reference sequence). Germline trimming cut 0 bases from V and 4 bases from J; bases unmatched to any gene: 3. This CDR3 spans 15 amino acids. The CDR3 sequence: CASSLAGQGIYGYTF. The CDR3 DNA sequence: TGTGCCAGCAGCTTGGCGGGACAGGGGATCTATGGCTACACCTTC.

Points on this clone: One end of the junction does not line up with germline, which may come from a read error. The chain joins TRBV7-7 to TRBJ2-5; 7 positions agree with TRBD2. CDR3 length equals 13 residues. The germline V gene has CDR1 SSHAT and CDR2 FNYEAQ (reference sequence). The CDR3 nucleotides are TGTGCTAGCAGCTTAGGGGACTACGAGACCCAGTACTTC. Encoded protein: CASSLGDYETQYF.

This chain joins TRBV2 and TRBJ2-7; D might be TRBD1 (6 bases). Between the trimmed V and J ends, which lost 1 base and 5 bases, there was a span of 9 bases. In germline, CDR1 is SNHLY, CDR2 FYNNEI. The length of the CDR3 is 13 residues. The chain's CDR3 is CASSEETGHEQYF. The CDR3 nucleotides are TGTGCCAGCAGTGAAGAGACAGGCCACGAGCAGTACTTC.

V gene TRBV5-1 combines with J gene TRBJ2-7, with D perhaps TRBD1 or TRBD2 (6 bases each). Germline loops: CDR1 SGHRS, CDR2 YFSETQ. Trimming cost V 1 base and J 7 bases, with 12 bases left between them. This CDR3 contains 13 residues. Here the CDR3 DNA reads TGCGCCAGCAGCTTGATGGGGGCGGGGGAGCAGTACTTC. Amino acids: CASSLMGAGEQYF.

The chain links TRBV5-1 to TRBJ1-1; TRBD1 might be the D (5 bases). The V end lost 3 bases, the J end lost 3 bases, and 12 bases lay between the germline ends. The CDR3 loop spans 14 amino acids. Looked up from germline, CDR1 is SGHRS and CDR2 is YFSETQ. DNA for the CDR3: TGCGCCAGCAGCTGGGGCCCGGGAGACACTGAAGCTTTCTTT. Translated: CASSWGPGDTEAFF.

The rearrangement joins TRBV7-6 to TRBJ2-2, with TRBD2 matching 15 bases. The length of the CDR3 is 18 residues. Germline V lookup: CDR1 SGHVS, CDR2 FNYEAQ. After removal of 4 bases from V and 3 bases from J, the junction contained 6 bases not matched to a gene. The CDR3 nucleotides are TGTGCCAGCAGCTCCCGGACTAGCGGGAGGGCAGACACCGGGGAGCTGTTTTTT. Residues: CASSSRTSGRADTGELFF.

The J gene is TRBJ2-7, the V gene TRBV4-1; a possible D gene is TRBD1 (5 bases). V dropped 1 base and J dropped 3 bases, with 10 bases sitting between them. Per the germline V gene, CDR1 is MGHRA and CDR2 is YSYEKL. The CDR3 extends over 14 amino acids. The CDR3 DNA is TGCGCCAGCAGCCAAGCTGACAGTTACTACGAGCAGTACTTC. Protein sequence: CASSQADSYYEQYF.

The genes are TRBV5-1 and TRBJ1-2, with D possibly being TRBD1 (5 bases). This CDR3 is 14 amino acids long. The V gene lost 0 bases and the J gene lost 4 bases, with 10 bases spanning the gap. Germline-derived CDR1 and CDR2 are SGHRS and YFSETQ. CDR3 region: CASSLAPDTYGYTF. As DNA, the CDR3 is TGCGCCAGCAGCTTGGCCCCGGACACCTATGGCTACACCTTC.

V is TRBV7-3 and J is TRBJ2-1; D may be TRBD2 (5 bases). V lost 1 base and J lost 0, with 10 bases in between. The CDR3 length is 16 residues. The germline gives CDR1 SGHTA, CDR2 FQGTGA. The CDR3 nucleotides read TGTGCCAGCAGCTTAATGGGTGGGAGCTCCTACAATGAGCAGTTCTTC. The encoded protein is CASSLMGGSSYNEQFF.

The genes are TRBV7-2 and TRBJ2-3; D is unresolved. V lost 5 bases to trimming and J lost 1 base, with 19 bases between them. Germline V lookup: CDR1 SGHTA, CDR2 FQGNSA. The CDR3 length is 17 residues. For the CDR3, the DNA is TGTGCCAGCAGCCTAACTCCGATAGGTACCCGCACAGATACGCAGTATTTT. Amino acid sequence: CASSLTPIGTRTDTQYF.